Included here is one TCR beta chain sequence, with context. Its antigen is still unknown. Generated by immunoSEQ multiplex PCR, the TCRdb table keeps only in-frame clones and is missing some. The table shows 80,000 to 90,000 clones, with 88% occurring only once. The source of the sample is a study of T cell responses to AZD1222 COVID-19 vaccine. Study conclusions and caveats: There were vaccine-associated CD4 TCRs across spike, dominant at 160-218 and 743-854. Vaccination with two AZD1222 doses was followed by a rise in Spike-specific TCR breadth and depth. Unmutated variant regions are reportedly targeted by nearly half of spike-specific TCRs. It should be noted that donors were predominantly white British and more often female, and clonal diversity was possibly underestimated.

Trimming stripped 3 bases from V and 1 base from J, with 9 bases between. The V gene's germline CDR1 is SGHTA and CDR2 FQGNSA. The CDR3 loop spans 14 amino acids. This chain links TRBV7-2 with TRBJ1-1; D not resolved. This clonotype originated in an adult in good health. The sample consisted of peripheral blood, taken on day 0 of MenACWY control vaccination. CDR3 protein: CASSLNSPNTEAFF. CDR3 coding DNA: TGTGCCAGCAGCTTGAACAGCCCGAACACTGAAGCTTTCTTT.